The 13 T cell receptor beta chains below come from one sample, sequenced in a study of Ad26.COV2.S vaccination and SARS-CoV-2 variants. Treatment denoted: around 19 received Ad26.COV2.S at low or high dose, single or two shots; about five received placebo; per-sample allocation not given. Each sample was drawn 63 days after the first injection (of vaccine or placebo). The data were produced by immunoSEQ multiplex PCR, yet TCRdb's version contains in-frame clones alone and is incomplete. The sample includes around 300,000 clones, roughly nine tenths of them seen just once. Sequences were derived from peripheral blood, sampled in a trial of Ad26.COV2.S vaccine versus placebo. The source of these receptors is a person aged 18-60 years who received the Ad26.COV2.S COVID-19 vaccine or a placebo.

The CDR3 DNA is TGTGCCAGTACCAAACTCGTGGAGAATTCACCCCTCCACTTT. It specifies CASTKLVENSPLHF. The chain recombines TRBV19 with TRBJ1-6; unclear D gene. Trimming took 7 bases from V and 7 from J, leaving 14 bases between them. The CDR3 runs 14 residues. Per the germline V gene, CDR1 is LNHDA and CDR2 is SQIVND (reference sequence).

The rearrangement links TRBV4-1 to TRBJ2-1; TRBD2 aligns across 10 bases. The CDR3 spans 15 residues. Germline assignment: CDR1 MGHRA and CDR2 YSYEKL. The J segment lost 8 bases and the V segment lost 4 bases, leaving 8 bases of the junction unmatched. CDR3 nucleotide sequence: TGCGCCAGCAGCCCCCCAGCGGGAGGGCTCCATGAGCAGTTCTTC. It specifies CASSPPAGGLHEQFF.

This clone was observed many times. The J gene is TRBJ2-7, the V gene TRBV28; D gene unclear. The ends were cut back, 6 bases at V and 4 bases at J, with 10 bases in the middle. Germline V gives CDR1 MDHEN, CDR2 SYDVKM. The CDR3 has 12 residues. CDR3 residues: CASSTSPYEQYF. The CDR3 DNA reads as TGTGCCAGCAGCACATCTCCTTACGAGCAGTACTTC.

Turning to this clone: Mismatch with germline at one junction end may stem from a read error. This rearrangement joins TRBV15 to TRBJ2-5; tentative D call: TRBD2 (5 bases). The CDR3 sequence is 15 residues long. Germline assignment: CDR1 LNHNV and CDR2 YYDKDF (reference sequence). In nucleotides, the CDR3 is TGTGCCACCAGCACTGAACTAGGTTCCCAAGGGACCCAGTACTTC. This gives the protein CATSTELGSQGTQYF.

This clone was observed a few times. CDR3 sequence: CASSFLGAEQYF. DNA for the CDR3: TGTGCCAGTAGTTTCTTAGGGGCCGAGCAGTACTTC. The V gene is TRBV19, the J gene TRBJ2-7; D is possibly TRBD1 (5 bases). The CDR3 is 12 residues long. Germline V lookup: CDR1 LNHDA, CDR2 SQIVND (reference sequence). V dropped 5 bases and J dropped 6 bases, with 11 bases sitting between them. The full variable domain, its missing parts supplied by reference TRBV19 and TRBJ2-7, is DGGITQSPKYLFRKEGQNVTLSCEQNLNHDAMYWYRQDPGQGLRLIYYSQIVNDFQKGDIAEGYSVSREKKESFPLTVTSAQKNPTAFYLCASSFLGAEQYFGPGTRLTVT.

In DNA form, the CDR3 reads TGTGCCAGCAGCGCATCAGGGGACTCTGGAAACACCATATATTTT. The encoded protein is CASSASGDSGNTIYF. V usage is TRBV9 and J usage is TRBJ1-3; a possible D gene is TRBD1 (6 bases). Deletions cut 3 bases from V and 0 bases from J, with 10 bases between. The CDR3 loop spans 15 amino acids. The germline gives CDR1 SGDLS, CDR2 YYNGEE.

This clone was detected only once. The chain carries TRBV9 and TRBJ1-4, with TRBD1 as a possible D gene (6 bases). The germline CDR1 and CDR2 sequences are SGDLS and YYNGEE. This CDR3 is 14 amino acids long. Trimming left V 3 bases short and J 8 bases short, with 14 bases between. Here the CDR3 DNA reads TGTGCCAGCAGCGCGACAGGTCGGCGGGAAAAACTGTTTTTT. Protein: CASSATGRREKLFF.

The J gene is TRBJ1-2, the V gene TRBV5-1; 7 bases align to TRBD1. Germline CDR1 is SGHRS and CDR2 is YFSETQ. The CDR3 consists of 13 residues. V shed 4 bases and J 8 bases; nucleotides not matched to a gene: 8. This chain's CDR3 is CASSTDRVDGYTF. In DNA, the CDR3 is TGCGCCAGCAGCACCGACAGGGTAGACGGCTACACCTTC.

The gene calls are TRBV18 and TRBJ2-5; TRBD2 is a possible D gene (5 bases). This CDR3 spans 14 amino acids. The V gene lost 3 bases and the J gene lost 6 bases, with 14 bases spanning the gap. Germline CDR1 KGHSH, CDR2 LQKENI. DNA for the CDR3: TGTGCCAGCTCACCCCTTTCGGGCGGGCAGACCCAGTACTTC. Protein sequence: CASSPLSGGQTQYF.

The V gene is TRBV9, the J gene TRBJ1-6, with 7 nucleotides matching TRBD1. CDR3 length equals 14 residues. V was clipped by 3 bases and J by 5 bases; unmatched bases: 2. Germline V gene data show CDR1 as SGDLS and CDR2 as YYNGEE. The CDR3 region is CASSGGTDNSPLHF. In DNA form, the CDR3 reads TGTGCCAGCAGCGGCGGGACAGATAATTCACCCCTCCACTTT.

The V and J genes are TRBV9 and TRBJ1-1; unclear D gene. The V end was cut by 5 bases, the J end by 1 base, with 3 bases between. The CDR3 covers 11 residues. Looked up from germline, CDR1 is SGDLS and CDR2 is YYNGEE. Written as DNA, the CDR3 is TGTGCCAGCAGGGGGAACACTGAAGCTTTCTTT. Translation: CASRGNTEAFF.

The chain is built from TRBV16 and TRBJ2-7, with D unclear. The CDR3 length is 13 residues. Trimming left V 1 base short and J 3 bases short, with 7 bases between. Germline V gives CDR1 KGHSY, CDR2 FQNENV. CDR3 nucleotide sequence: TGTGCCAGCAGCCAATTCTCCGGCTACGAGCAGTACTTC. This gives the protein CASSQFSGYEQYF.

The V gene is TRBV6-2 or TRBV6-3, the J gene TRBJ2-7; 10 positions match TRBD1. The CDR3 sequence is 18 residues long. Germline CDR1 and CDR2: MNHEY and SVGEGT. J was trimmed by 5 bases and V by 2 bases; bases with no gene match: 15. CDR3 loop: CASSYAGDRGRVRDEQYF. CDR3 bases: TGTGCCAGCAGTTACGCGGGGGACAGGGGCCGCGTTCGGGACGAGCAGTACTTC.